This passage covers 5 T cell receptor beta chains from one sample sequenced in a study of blood T cell repertoires in COVID-19. Repertoires were generated with immunoSEQ multiplex PCR, while TCRdb's copy carries only in-frame clones and drops some. The sample has fewer than 300,000 clones, more than 80% seen once. The sequencing input was PBMCs or T cells enriched from blood (not recorded which). The receptors stem from a woman aged 25 to 39 who had recovered from COVID-19.

This chain connects TRBV5-4 to TRBJ1-4; TRBD1 is a possible D gene (5 bases). Trimming pared 3 bases from V and 0 bases from J, leaving 6 bases between. From germline, CDR1 is SGHNT and CDR2 YYREEE (reference sequence). This CDR3 has 14 residues. The CDR3 protein is CASSSGTTNEKLFF. The DNA for the CDR3 is TGTGCCAGCAGCTCAGGGACAACTAATGAAAAACTGTTTTTT.

This CDR3 reads CASGGDEGGGTDTQYF. CDR3 in DNA: TGCGCCAGCGGGGGGGACGAGGGTGGTGGGACAGATACGCAGTATTTT. The V and J genes are TRBV4-1 and TRBJ2-3, with 7 bases matching TRBD2. Looked up from germline, CDR1 is MGHRA and CDR2 is YSYEKL. This CDR3 spans 16 amino acids. The J segment lost 3 bases and the V segment lost 8 bases, leaving 14 bases of the junction unmatched.

This chain uses TRBV7-3 with TRBJ2-2; 10 bases agree with TRBD2. From germline, CDR1 is SGHTA and CDR2 FQGTGA. Trimming removed 1 base from V and 4 bases from J; junction bases left unmatched: 9. The CDR3 sequence is 18 residues long. CDR3 nucleotide sequence: TGTGCCAGCAGCTTAAGTAAGGTAGCGGGAGGAGGCACCGGGGAGCTGTTTTTT. This translates into CASSLSKVAGGGTGELFF.

The chain has TRBV27 and TRBJ2-7; the match to TRBD2 covers 9 bases. The J segment lost 2 bases and the V segment lost 6 bases, leaving 5 bases of the junction unmatched. CDR1 and CDR2 from the germline V gene are MNHEY and SMNVEV (reference sequence). The CDR3 has 14 amino acids. CDR3: CASRGSGRTYEQYF. The DNA for the CDR3 is TGTGCCAGCAGGGGGAGCGGGAGGACCTACGAGCAGTACTTC.

V gene TRBV5-1 combines with J gene TRBJ2-2; D is ambiguous. V lost 2 bases and J lost 0, with 8 bases in between. This CDR3 spans 15 amino acids. CDR1 and CDR2 (germline): SGHRS, YFSETQ. The DNA for the CDR3 is TGCGCCAGCAGCTTATATGCGTCGAACACCGGGGAGCTGTTTTTT. Translating gives CASSLYASNTGELFF. Filled out from reference TRBV5-1 and TRBJ2-2, the complete variable domain reads KAGVTQTPRYLIKTRGQQVTLSCSPISGHRSVSWYQQTPGQGLQFLFEYFSETQRNKGNFPGRFSGRQFSNSRSEMNVSTLELGDSALYLCASSLYASNTGELFFGEGSRLTVL.